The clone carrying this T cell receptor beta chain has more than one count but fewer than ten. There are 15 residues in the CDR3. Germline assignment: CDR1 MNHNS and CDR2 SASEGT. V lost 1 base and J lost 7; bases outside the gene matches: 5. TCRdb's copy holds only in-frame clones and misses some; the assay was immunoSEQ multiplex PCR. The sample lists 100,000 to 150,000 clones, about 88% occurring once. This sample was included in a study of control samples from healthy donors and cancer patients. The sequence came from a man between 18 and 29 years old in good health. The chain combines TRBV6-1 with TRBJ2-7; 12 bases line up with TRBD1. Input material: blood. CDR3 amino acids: CASSEGGTGGGEQYF. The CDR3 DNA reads TGTGCCAGCAGTGAAGGTGGGACAGGGGGCGGTGAGCAGTACTTC.